Below, one T cell receptor beta chain is given with its context. The antigen is not known. This sample is part of a study of shared clonotypes between healthy human individuals. Study context: There were three CD4 naive, three CD4 memory, two CD8 naive and one CD8 memory plates per donor. Findings of the study overall: There were few donors, and this limited the genetic and exposure-history diversity represented.

From germline, CDR1 is SEHNR and CDR2 FQNEAQ (reference sequence). V was cut by 4 bases and J by 3 bases, with 16 bases left in between. The CDR3 sequence is 15 residues long. Profiled with immunoSEQ multiplex PCR; TCRdb holds only in-frame clones, not every one. This sample has fewer than 400,000 clones, with around two thirds found just once. All donors were Caucasian adults living in Nashville, Tennessee. The sample comprised memory CD4+ T cells sorted from blood. The subset is: CD45RA-negative fraction. V is TRBV7-9 and J is TRBJ2-7; D might be TRBD1 (6 bases). This clonotype was sampled from a young man in good health. DNA of the CDR3: TGTGCCAGCAGCTCTGAAACAGGGAAGGGCTACGAGCAGTACTTC. It codes for CASSSETGKGYEQYF.